This TCR beta chain derives from a study of cytomegalovirus exposure and HLA in healthy donors. V lost 1 base and J 2 bases, leaving 10 bases between the germline ends. The CDR3 spans 15 residues. CDR1 is LGHNA, CDR2 YNFKEQ, per germline. Primers for the PCR totalled 60 Vbeta and 13 Jbeta. Repertoires were generated with immunoSEQ multiplex PCR, while TCRdb's copy carries only in-frame clones and drops some. The table lists around 200,000 clones, approximately 80% of them singletons. The sample taken for sequencing was PBMCs. The chain is built from TRBV4-2 and TRBJ2-3, with D possibly matching TRBD1 (5 bases). This receptor was obtained from a girl aged 2-9 years in good health and CMV-seropositive. The CDR3 reads CASSQAGLHTDTQYF. The CDR3 DNA reads TGTGCCAGCAGCCAAGCAGGGCTTCACACAGATACGCAGTATTTT.